This T cell receptor beta chain is from a study of OX40 agonist ivuxolimab in advanced cancers. About the research overall: The treatment was a fully human IgG2 OX40 agonist, ivuxolimab. Six ivuxolimab dose levels, 0.01 to 10 mg/kg, were given intravenously every 2 weeks. Points from the study as a whole: More expanded clones were seen, on average, in CD8+ T cells than in CD4+. Antigen specificity was not determined for the expanded peripheral T cells.

A note on this clone: Its antigen is undetermined.

Assay: immunoSEQ multiplex PCR; the TCRdb copy retains only in-frame clones and omits some. The sample yields tens of thousands of clones, roughly 85% seen once. The source is an adult with an advanced solid tumor such as melanoma, head and neck, liver or kidney cancer. The sequencing used CD4+ or CD8+ T cells sorted from blood, collected in a trial of the OX40 agonist ivuxolimab.

The CDR3 loop is CAGGHDTGELFF. The CDR3 coding sequence is TGTGCCGGGGGGCATGATACCGGGGAGCTGTTTTTT. The genes are TRBV19 and TRBJ2-2; D may correspond to TRBD1 or TRBD2 (6 bases each). The CDR3 sequence is 12 residues long. V lost 11 bases and J lost 5, with 12 bases in between. CDR1 is LNHDA and CDR2 is SQIVND in the germline V gene (reference sequence).